One sample yielded the 27 T cell receptor beta chains listed below, sequenced in a study of blood T cell repertoires in COVID-19. Clones were sequenced by immunoSEQ multiplex PCR, and TCRdb holds only the in-frame ones, with some missing. The repertoire holds about 60,000 clones, with roughly 80% as singletons. Sample: peripheral blood. The origin of the receptors is a woman between 65 and 79 years old with acute or convalescent COVID-19.

The J gene is TRBJ2-3, the V gene TRBV5-6; 7 nucleotides align to TRBD1. V lost 4 bases, J lost 4 bases, and 6 bases stayed unmatched. CDR3 length equals 14 residues. Germline V CDR1 and CDR2: SGHDT, YYEEEE. The CDR3 sequence is CASSRRGPADTQYF. DNA for the CDR3: TGTGCCAGCAGCAGAAGGGGGCCAGCAGATACGCAGTATTTT.

The rearrangement links TRBV5-6 to TRBJ2-7; the D gene is possibly TRBD2 (6 bases). Germline V gives CDR1 SGHDT, CDR2 YYEEEE. The CDR3 loop spans 13 amino acids. The ends were cut back, 4 bases at V and 3 bases at J, with 11 bases in the middle. CDR3: CASSPGLFYEQYF. The CDR3 nucleotides read TGTGCCAGCAGCCCCGGACTATTCTACGAGCAGTACTTC. Looking up the rest from reference TRBV5-6 and TRBJ2-7 gives the full variable domain: DAGVTQSPTHLIKTRGQQVTLRCSPKSGHDTVSWYQQALGQGPQFIFQYYEEEERQRGNFPDRFSGHQFPNYSSELNVNALLLGDSALYLCASSPGLFYEQYFGPGTRLTVT.

This chain connects TRBV25-1 to TRBJ1-2, with D possibly TRBD1 on 5 matching bases. Trimming removed 2 bases at V and 4 bases at J, with 5 bases between. This CDR3 region has 12 residues. Germline V gene data show CDR1 as MGHDK and CDR2 as SYGVNS. CDR3 sequence reads: CASSEQGYGYTF. CDR3 sequence (DNA): TGTGCCAGCAGTGAACAGGGCTATGGCTACACCTTC.

The DNA for the CDR3 is TGTGCCAGCAGCTTTGGAGGGTTCACTGAAGCTTTCTTT. Translation gives CASSFGGFTEAFF. The chain is built from TRBV5-4 and TRBJ1-1; D is unresolved. Germline assignment: CDR1 SGHNT and CDR2 YYREEE (reference sequence). Trimming left V 2 bases short and J 4 bases short, with 9 bases between. The CDR3 totals 13 residues.

The chain combines TRBV4-1 with TRBJ2-5; 7 nucleotides agree with TRBD1. V was clipped by 4 bases and J by 4 bases; unmatched bases: 9. The CDR3 runs to 15 residues. Germline values: CDR1 MGHRA, CDR2 YSYEKL. As DNA, the CDR3 is TGCGCCAGCAGCCTCGATAACAGGGGTAGAGAGACCCAGTACTTC. The encoded protein is CASSLDNRGRETQYF.

The gene calls are TRBV5-1 and TRBJ2-7, with a weak D call TRBD1 (5 bases). Germline V gene sequence: CDR1 SGHRS, CDR2 YFSETQ. The CDR3 loop spans 14 amino acids. Between the trimmed V and J ends, which lost 3 bases and 0 bases, there was a span of 10 bases. The CDR3 is CASSSDSYSYEQYF. CDR3 DNA sequence: TGCGCCAGCAGCTCCGACAGCTACTCCTACGAGCAGTACTTC. The full variable domain, in which reference TRBV5-1 and TRBJ2-7 provide the parts outside the CDR3, is KAGVTQTPRYLIKTRGQQVTLSCSPISGHRSVSWYQQTPGQGLQFLFEYFSETQRNKGNFPGRFSGRQFSNSRSEMNVSTLELGDSALYLCASSSDSYSYEQYFGPGTRLTVT.

The chain has TRBV25-1 and TRBJ2-5; 9 nucleotides line up with TRBD1. The CDR3 runs 15 residues. Germline V CDR1 and CDR2: MGHDK, SYGVNS. Germline trimming cut 3 bases from V and 5 bases from J; bases unmatched to any gene: 7. This chain's CDR3 is CASSELGQGDETQYF. CDR3 nucleotide sequence: TGTGCCAGCAGTGAGCTGGGACAGGGAGATGAGACCCAGTACTTC.

The J gene is TRBJ2-7, the V gene TRBV3-1 (or the pseudogene TRBV3-2); TRBD1 might be the D (5 bases). Germline-derived CDR1 and CDR2 are LGHDT and YNNKEL (reference sequence). V lost 1 base to trimming and J lost 6 bases, with 10 bases between them. The CDR3 runs 13 residues. CDR3 sequence (DNA): TGTGCCAGCAGCCAAGTCAGGGCAGGCGAGCAGTACTTC. It yields the protein CASSQVRAGEQYF.

The chain uses TRBV18 and TRBJ2-3; possible D gene TRBD1, 5 bases. V was clipped by 5 bases and J by 2 bases, with 17 bases between them. CDR3 length: 16 amino acids. Germline lookup yields CDR1 KGHSH and CDR2 LQKENI. The CDR3 region is CASSTARGADTDTQYF. CDR3 sequence (DNA): TGTGCCAGCTCAACAGCTCGTGGGGCCGACACAGATACGCAGTATTTT. Variable domain in full (rest from reference TRBV18 and TRBJ2-3): NAGVMQNPRHLVRRRGQEARLRCSPMKGHSHVYWYRQLPEEGLKFMVYLQKENIIDESGMPKERFSAEFPKEGPSILRIQQVVRGDSAAYFCASSTARGADTDTQYFGPGTRLTVL.

The chain employs TRBV24-1 and TRBJ2-3; 8 nucleotides match TRBD1. The J segment lost 6 bases and the V segment lost 5 bases, leaving 9 bases of the junction unmatched. The germline gives CDR1 KGHDR, CDR2 SFDVKD. The length of the CDR3 is 15 residues. The CDR3 bases are TGTGCCACCAGTGGGGGACAGGTCTCCGGGGATACGCAGTATTTT. Translating gives CATSGGQVSGDTQYF.

The rearrangement joins TRBV6-2 or TRBV6-3 to TRBJ1-2; D is uncertain. The CDR3 sequence is 13 residues long. Per the germline V gene, CDR1 is MNHEY and CDR2 is SVGEGT. V lost 2 bases and J 6 bases, leaving 10 bases between the germline ends. CDR3 DNA: TGTGCCAGCAGTTACGAGGGTTTGGATGGCTACACCTTC. Translating gives CASSYEGLDGYTF.

The table lists this clone with a few counts. The V gene is TRBV19, the J gene TRBJ2-1; 11 bases map to TRBD1. Trimming at V came to 7 bases and at J to 11 bases, leaving 7 bases not matched to a gene. The CDR3 is 13 residues long. Per the germline V gene, CDR1 is LNHDA and CDR2 is SQIVND (reference sequence). The CDR3 reads CASTPDRGRKQFF. The CDR3 DNA is TGTGCCAGTACCCCGGACAGGGGGCGTAAGCAGTTCTTC.

This chain connects TRBV6-6 to TRBJ2-7, with TRBD2 matching 11 bases. CDR1 and CDR2 from the germline V gene are MNHNY and SVGAGI (reference sequence). With 6 bases clipped from V and 11 bases from J, the junction kept 15 bases outside the gene matches. The CDR3 extends over 15 amino acids. CDR3 sequence reads: CASSHEGTSGSEKYF. Here the CDR3 DNA reads TGTGCCAGCAGCCACGAAGGGACTAGCGGATCTGAGAAGTACTTC.

This chain links TRBV29-1 with TRBJ2-2; 9 bases align to TRBD2. Germline V gene lookup returns CDR1 SQVTM and CDR2 ANQGSEA. Trimming took 5 bases from V and 7 from J; bases not matched to a gene: 8. The CDR3 has 14 residues. The DNA for the CDR3 is TGCAGCGTTCGGCGGGGGGGCCGGGACGGGGAGCTGTTTTTT. Translated, it gives CSVRRGGRDGELFF.

This chain joins TRBV10-3 and TRBJ2-2, with 9 bases matching TRBD1. Germline trimming cut 6 bases from V and 2 bases from J; bases unmatched to any gene: 7. The germline V gene encodes CDR1 ENHRY and CDR2 SYGVKD. The CDR3 is 16 residues long. This chain's CDR3 is CAIRGDRGDNTGELFF. The CDR3, as DNA: TGTGCCATCAGGGGAGACAGGGGGGACAACACCGGGGAGCTGTTTTTT.

The chain couples TRBV27 to TRBJ1-2; possibly TRBD1 for D (6 bases). Germline loops: CDR1 MNHEY, CDR2 SMNVEV (reference sequence). This CDR3 contains 16 residues. Trimming took 4 bases from V and 0 from J, leaving 15 bases between them. CDR3 DNA sequence: TGTGCCAGCAGTTACGCCGGGACACAGGCTAACTATGGCTACACCTTC. It codes for CASSYAGTQANYGYTF.

The chain has TRBV6-5 and TRBJ1-2; D call uncertain. V was clipped by 8 bases and J by 5 bases, with 21 bases between them. This CDR3 is 15 amino acids long. Germline V gene sequence: CDR1 MNHEY, CDR2 SVGAGI. The CDR3 protein is CASSPLPQSPYGYTF. CDR3 nucleotide sequence: TGTGCCAGCTCACCGCTGCCACAGTCCCCGTATGGCTACACCTTC.

This chain connects TRBV10-3 to TRBJ2-5; TRBD1 matches at 9 bases. There are 15 residues in the CDR3. With V trimmed by 10 bases and J by 4 bases, 13 bases remained unmatched. Germline loops: CDR1 ENHRY, CDR2 SYGVKD. CDR3 nucleotide sequence: TGTGCCACCTCAACCGACAGGGGGTCGCGAGAGACCCAGTACTTC. Amino acid sequence: CATSTDRGSRETQYF.

The chain joins TRBV6-1 to TRBJ1-5; D remains ambiguous. This CDR3 contains 15 residues. V lost 3 bases and J 6 bases, leaving 15 bases between the germline ends. Germline CDR1 MNHNS, CDR2 SASEGT. DNA of the CDR3: TGTGCCAGCAGTGACCCCGGGAGGGCTGCTCAGCCCCAGCATTTT. Translated, it gives CASSDPGRAAQPQHF.

The CDR3 DNA reads TGTGCCAGCAGTTACTTGACAGGGTTGAGGGATACGCAGTATTTT. Residues: CASSYLTGLRDTQYF. V is TRBV6-5 and J is TRBJ2-3, with 7 bases lining up with TRBD1. The CDR3 is made up of 15 amino acids. Germline trimming cut 1 base from V and 6 bases from J; bases unmatched to any gene: 7. Germline lookup yields CDR1 MNHEY and CDR2 SVGAGI.

The gene calls are TRBV27 and TRBJ2-5, with 7 bases identical to TRBD1. CDR3 length: 15 amino acids. CDR1 is MNHEY, CDR2 SMNVEV, per germline (reference sequence). The J segment lost 5 bases and the V segment lost 6 bases, leaving 12 bases of the junction unmatched. The CDR3 coding sequence is TGTGCCAGCAGGACCTTATCCGGGACAGTGGAGACCCAGTACTTC. Translated, it gives CASRTLSGTVETQYF.

This clone was seen just once. This chain uses TRBV5-8 with TRBJ2-2; TRBD1 agrees at 11 bases. CDR1 SGHTS and CDR2 YDEGEE come from the germline V gene. The ends lost 5 bases at V and 5 bases at J; junction bases unmatched: 8. The CDR3 loop spans 16 amino acids. The CDR3 here is CASREGQGAWTGELFF. The DNA of the CDR3 is TGTGCCAGCAGGGAAGGACAGGGGGCATGGACCGGGGAGCTGTTTTTT.

This clone came up many times. DNA of the CDR3: TGTGCCAGCAGTTTGCCCGGGACTACGTCGTCCGGGGAGCTGTTTTTT. Translation gives CASSLPGTTSSGELFF. The rearrangement joins TRBV28 to TRBJ2-2; 7 bases map to TRBD2. The CDR3 consists of 16 residues. From germline, CDR1 is MDHEN and CDR2 SYDVKM. V was clipped by 3 bases and J by 6 bases; unmatched bases: 10.

The genes are TRBV13 and TRBJ1-3; 7 nucleotides match TRBD1. The CDR3 has 13 residues. Trimming at V came to 8 bases and at J to 2 bases, leaving 3 bases not matched to a gene. Germline values: CDR1 PRHDT, CDR2 FYEKMQ (reference sequence). The CDR3 spells CASPGTAGNTIYF. In nucleotides, the CDR3 is TGTGCCAGCCCTGGGACAGCTGGAAACACCATATATTTT. Together with reference TRBV13 and TRBJ1-3, the CDR3 gives the full variable domain: AAGVIQSPRHLIKEKRETATLKCYPIPRHDTVYWYQQGPGQDPQFLISFYEKMQSDKGSIPDRFSAQQFSDYHSELNMSSLELGDSALYFCASPGTAGNTIYFGEGSWLTVV.

The V and J genes are TRBV11-3 and TRBJ2-1; 9 bases align to TRBD1. J gave up 6 bases and V 5 bases, and 5 bases lay outside the gene matches. The germline V gene has CDR1 SGHNT and CDR2 YENEEA. The CDR3 sequence is 14 residues long. CDR3 protein: CASSPGQGLNEQFF. The CDR3 coding sequence is TGTGCCAGCAGCCCCGGACAGGGGCTCAATGAGCAGTTCTTC. The full variable domain, in which reference TRBV11-3 and TRBJ2-1 provide the parts outside the CDR3, is EAGVVQSPRYKIIEKKQPVAFWCNPISGHNTLYWYLQNLGQGPELLIRYENEEAVDDSQLPKDRFSAERLKGVDSTLKIQPAELGDSAVYLCASSPGQGLNEQFFGPGTRLTVL.

The rearrangement links TRBV7-8 to TRBJ2-7; D remains ambiguous. The germline V and J ends were trimmed by 5 bases and 3 bases, with 8 bases remaining between them. The CDR3 is 12 residues long. Per the germline V gene, CDR1 is SGHVS and CDR2 is FQNEAQ. The CDR3 region is CASSALGYEQYF. CDR3 in DNA: TGTGCCAGCAGCGCTCTCGGCTACGAGCAGTACTTC.

CDR3: CASSLTGGLRAFF. CDR3 coding DNA: TGTGCCAGCAGCTTGACAGGGGGGCTGCGTGCTTTCTTT. This chain links TRBV7-8 with TRBJ1-1; 9 bases agree with TRBD1. V lost 3 bases to trimming and J lost 11 bases; unmatched junction nucleotides: 7. The CDR3 sequence is 13 residues long. Germline V gene sequence: CDR1 SGHVS, CDR2 FQNEAQ.